This section outlines one T cell receptor beta chain sequence together with its context. Its antigen is unknown. The CDR3 spans 18 residues. CDR1 ENHRY and CDR2 SYGVKD come from the germline V gene. The V gene end was trimmed by 10 bases and the J gene end by 0 bases; junction bases not matched to a gene: 14. The treatment was: roughly nine-day PBMC culture with coronavirus spike peptide pools or control peptides (ViraFEST assay). It was before the COVID-19 pandemic (2011-2018) that the unexposed donor's CD4+ T cells were collected. Oncomine TCR Beta short-read sequencing was applied to DNA from cultured CD4+ T cells. Using the QIAamp micro DNA kit, genomic DNA was extracted from the CD4+ T cells that had been cultured. Each CDR3 protein gets one entry after TCRdb re-called the PCR reads with MiXCR. The data hold 9,000 to 10,000 distinct CDR3 sequences, with about 28% observed a single time. The sample comes from a study of vaccination and CD4 T cells after COVID-19.

The sequence was collected from a human donor in good health. Sequencing was performed on CD4+ T cells from blood, cultured in vitro. The V and J genes are TRBV10-3 and TRBJ1-5; 11 nucleotides match TRBD1. The CDR3 sequence is CATSLRDRGGASNQPQHF. CDR3 sequence (DNA): TGTGCCACGTCCCTCCGGGACAGGGGGGGGGCTAGCAATCAGCCCCAGCATTTT.